This TCR beta chain was sequenced in a study of CD8 T cells in ankylosing spondylitis. Study results and caveats: A motif in TCR beta, a set of eight or nine highly homologous variants, appeared characteristic of ankylosing spondylitis blood. The study looked at matched synovial fluid samples from ankylosing spondylitis patients. Disease-linked clones were reported to be significantly enriched there.

Libraries for TCR beta were made by quantitative 5'-RACE with molecular barcodes. TCRdb reanalysed the 5' RACE reads using MiXCR and keeps one entry per CDR3 protein. The sample has 200,000 to 250,000 distinct CDR3 sequences, roughly a third seen once. Remarks on this clonotype: Its antigen remains unidentified.

The sample consisted of blood, either unsorted or a sorted T cell fraction (not recorded which). The sequence was obtained from a male donor with ankylosing spondylitis or in good health (not recorded which).

The CDR3 sequence: CASSFPGQTEQYF. The CDR3, as DNA: TGTGCCAGCAGTTTTCCGGGACAGACGGAGCAGTACTTC. This chain links TRBV28 with TRBJ2-7; TRBD1 matches at 7 bases. The germline V gene has CDR1 MDHEN and CDR2 SYDVKM. V shed 3 bases, J shed 7 bases, and the junction held 6 bases outside the gene matches. This CDR3 has 13 residues.